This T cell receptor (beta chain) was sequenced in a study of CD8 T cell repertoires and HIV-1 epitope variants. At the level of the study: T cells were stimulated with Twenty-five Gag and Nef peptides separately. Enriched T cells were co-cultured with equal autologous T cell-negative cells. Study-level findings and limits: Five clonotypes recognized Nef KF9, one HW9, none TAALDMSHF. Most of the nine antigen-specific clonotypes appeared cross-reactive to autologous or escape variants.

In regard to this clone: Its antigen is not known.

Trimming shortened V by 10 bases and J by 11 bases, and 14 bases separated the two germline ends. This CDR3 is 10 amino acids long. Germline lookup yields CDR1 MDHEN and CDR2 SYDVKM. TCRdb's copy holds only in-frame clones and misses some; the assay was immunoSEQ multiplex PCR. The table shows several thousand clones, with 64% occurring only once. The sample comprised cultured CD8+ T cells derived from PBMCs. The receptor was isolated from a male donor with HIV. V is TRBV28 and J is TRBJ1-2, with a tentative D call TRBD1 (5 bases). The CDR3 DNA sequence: TGTGCCACTACCCTTGGGACGTACACCTTC. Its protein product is CATTLGTYTF.